The source of this T cell receptor beta chain is a study of PD-L1 blockade in urothelial cancer. CDR3 length equals 16 residues. Germline CDR1 reads SGHRS; CDR2 reads YFSETQ. V shed 0 bases and J shed 0 bases, with 11 bases lying between them. TCRdb keeps only in-frame clones here, not all; method: immunoSEQ multiplex PCR. The table has under 50,000 clones, roughly 90% seen once. The clonotype originates from a man between 65 and 85 years old with urothelial cancer. The sample was PBMCs, taken around atezolizumab (anti-PD-L1) treatment. The chain links TRBV5-1 to TRBJ2-3, with D unresolved. The CDR3 region has the DNA TGCGCCAGCAGCTTGGGGTCATTAGCTAGCACAGATACGCAGTATTTT. It yields the protein CASSLGSLASTDTQYF.